This T cell receptor (beta chain) is drawn from a study of identical twins. The study's findings and limits: Conclusions were based on cross-sectional statistical analysis, without following the same donors. Insertions ran lower in abundant cord blood beta clonotypes, though not in memory repertoires.

This clonotype has a handful of counts. Its specificity is not known. V lost 8 bases, J lost 4 bases, and 6 bases lay in between. The CDR3 sequence is 11 residues long. CDR1 is MNHNS, CDR2 SASEGT, per germline. TCRdb reprocessed the 5' RACE reads with MiXCR, giving one entry per CDR3 protein. This sample yields some 1,600,000 distinct CDR3 sequences, of which more than 30% are seen a single time; approximately 0.25% belongs to the top ten. Sequencing input: cord blood. This rearrangement joins TRBV6-1 to TRBJ2-1, with D uncertain. The TCR was taken from a newborn girl in good health. CDR3 loop: CASDLYNEQFF. As DNA, the CDR3 is TGTGCCAGCGATCTATACAATGAGCAGTTCTTC.